Presented here are 5 T cell receptor beta chains from one specimen sequenced in a study of T-cell memory formation after mild COVID-19. TCRdb redid the calling of the 5' RACE reads with MiXCR, one entry per CDR3 protein. The repertoire holds about 110,000 distinct CDR3 sequences, with about a fifth as singletons. The source material was PBMCs or a T cell subset sorted from them (not recorded which). The source of these receptors is a young man who had mild COVID-19 (a few samples of this study predate the infection). Cell type and time point are not known.

This clonotype was seen more than once but under ten times. The rearrangement links TRBV24-1 to TRBJ1-5; 12 positions agree with TRBD1. The CDR3 sequence is 14 residues long. Germline assignment: CDR1 KGHDR and CDR2 SFDVKD. V lost 9 bases, J lost 6 bases, and 5 bases stayed unmatched. The CDR3 DNA sequence: TGTGCCACCCAGGGACAGGGGGCCAGTCAGCCCCAGCATTTT. It translates to CATQGQGASQPQHF.

This clonotype was counted between two and nine times. The J gene is TRBJ1-1, the V gene TRBV12-3 or TRBV12-4; TRBD1 might be the D (6 bases). V gave up 9 bases and J gave up 8 bases, with 16 bases separating them. This CDR3 comprises 12 residues. CDR3 amino acids: CASRLDGTEAFF. The CDR3 nucleotides are TGTGCCAGTAGACTTGACGGGACAGAAGCTTTCTTT.

This clonotype came up many times. The chain is built from TRBV7-9 and TRBJ2-4, with unresolved D. The CDR3 has 14 amino acids. The V and J ends lost 1 base and 0 bases respectively, with 4 bases between them. CDR1 SEHNR and CDR2 FQNEAQ come from the germline V gene (reference sequence). CDR3: CASSLGTAKNIQYF. Written as DNA, the CDR3 is TGTGCCAGCAGCTTAGGGACAGCCAAAAACATTCAGTACTTC.

The rearrangement joins TRBV7-6 to TRBJ1-1; TRBD1 is a possible D gene (6 bases). Germline CDR1 and CDR2: SGHVS and FNYEAQ. This CDR3 region has 13 residues. The V end was cut by 4 bases, the J end by 5 bases, with 11 bases between. The CDR3 spells CASSSQGKTEAFF. The CDR3 coding sequence is TGTGCCAGCAGCTCACAGGGAAAGACTGAAGCTTTCTTT.

This sequence joins TRBV2 and TRBJ2-7; TRBD1 aligns across 7 bases. V was clipped by 7 bases and J by 3 bases; unmatched bases: 3. The length of the CDR3 is 12 residues. From germline, CDR1 is SNHLY and CDR2 FYNNEI. The CDR3 coding sequence is TGTGCCAGCACAGGGGGTAGCTACGAGCAGTACTTC. Protein sequence: CASTGGSYEQYF.